This T cell receptor (beta chain) came from a study of T-cell reconstitution after alpha-beta-depleted transplantation in children (TCRdb year 2016). At the level of the whole study: The study quantitatively tracked T-cell immune reconstitution after TCRalphabeta/CD19-depleted allogeneic hematopoietic cell transplantation in children using TCR repertoire profiling. The study at large found these results: The high TCRbeta diversity at day 60 in some patients was ascribed to recipient T cells and intrathymic progenitors that had survived conditioning. About two months after transplant, the apparently early recovery of alphabetaT-cell counts reportedly depended on just several hundred clones that had expanded rapidly and came from non-depleted graft cells. Over the following months the frequencies of hyperexpanded clones went down, and after one year T-cell counts and TCRbeta diversity were mostly credited to newly produced T cells.

The library came from PCR. The listed sequencing device is Illumina HiSeq 2500. TCR library preparation used molecular barcoding, with unique molecular identifiers applied to normalize quantification of the TCRbeta repertoire. The public reads were run again by TCRdb, first through fastp at Q25 and then through MiXCR, and only productive beta chains were kept. For every CDR3 protein sequence, its rows merge into one entry that carries the most common genes and DNA. The sample contains a few hundred thousand distinct CDR3 sequences, approximately 7% of them found a single time. The ten largest clones take up about 5.9% of the sample. The treatment or condition label of this sample denotes: allogeneic hematopoietic cell transplantation with graft depleted of TCRalphabeta T cells and CD19 B cells. Transplant recipients were children who received TCRalphabeta/CD19-depleted allogeneic hematopoietic cell grafts.

The CDR3 goes from the cysteine to the phenylalanine over 15 residues. Here the CDR3 DNA is all that survives: 45 bases in frame from base 1. Sequences SQVTM (CDR1) and ANQGSEA (CDR2) are obtained from the germline V gene. The V and J ends are trimmed by 2 bases and 0 bases, leaving 13 bases between them. In the case of this clonotype: Its recognized antigen is unknown. No much larger clone exists at a distance of one base, and base qualities are not known.

The starting material was PBMCs, obtained before TCRalphabeta/CD19-depleted stem cell transplant. The sequence came from a boy younger than 10 with acute lymphoblastic leukemia, due to receive a stem cell transplant. The V and J segments used are TRBV29-1 and TRBJ1-1; TRBD1 is perhaps the D gene, given 6 matching bases. DNA sequence: TGCAGCGTTGAACTTATGGGGGGCTTGAACACTGAAGCTTTCTTT. This sequence encodes CSVELMGGLNTEAFF.